This T cell receptor (beta chain) was captured by sequencing in a study of sequential checkpoint blockade in melanoma. Study details: First-line arms were nivolumab then ipilimumab, or the reverse, randomized 1:1. Matched biopsies came pretreatment and at week 13 for twenty-two patients. 90 to 95 pretreatment tumor DNA samples were TCRβ immunosequenced. Findings of the study overall: PD-L1 staining and CD8+ counts, not mutational load, tracked tumor T-cell clonality.

By sample share, this clone is medium-sized. Its antigen remains unidentified. Indicated treatment: randomized to nivolumab then ipilimumab (arm A) or the reverse (arm B). Method: immunoSEQ multiplex PCR; TCRdb's copy keeps in-frame clones and lacks some. The sample lists some 5,400 clones; around a fifth were seen once. CDR1 and CDR2 from the germline V gene are SGHNT and YENEEA. This CDR3 region has 14 residues. With 3 bases removed from V and 1 base from J, the gap between germline ends came to 10 bases. The sequence came from a human donor with melanoma. Sequences were derived from tumor tissue (inferred from file names), sampled from a patient given nivolumab and ipilimumab in sequence. This chain uses TRBV11-3 with TRBJ2-7; TRBD2 is a possible D gene (7 bases). CDR3 DNA: TGTGCCAGCAGCTTGGGAGGGGGATCCTACGAGCAGTACTTC. Amino acid sequence: CASSLGGGSYEQYF.